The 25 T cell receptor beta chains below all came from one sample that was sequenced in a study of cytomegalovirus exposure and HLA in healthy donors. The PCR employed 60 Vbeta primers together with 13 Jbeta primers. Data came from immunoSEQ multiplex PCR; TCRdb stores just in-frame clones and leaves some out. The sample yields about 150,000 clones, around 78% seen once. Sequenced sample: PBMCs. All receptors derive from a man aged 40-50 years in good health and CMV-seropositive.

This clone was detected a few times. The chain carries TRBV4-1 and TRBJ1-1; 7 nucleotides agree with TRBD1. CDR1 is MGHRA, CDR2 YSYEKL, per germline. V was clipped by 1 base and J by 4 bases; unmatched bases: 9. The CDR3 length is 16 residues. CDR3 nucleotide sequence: TGCGCCAGCAGCCAAGCACAGGGGTGGGGGACCACTGAAGCTTTCTTT. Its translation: CASSQAQGWGTTEAFF.

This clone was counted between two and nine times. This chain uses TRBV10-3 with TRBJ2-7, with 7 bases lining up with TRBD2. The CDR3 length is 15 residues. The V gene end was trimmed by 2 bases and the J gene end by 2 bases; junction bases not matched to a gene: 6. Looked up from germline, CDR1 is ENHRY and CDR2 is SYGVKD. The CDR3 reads CAISERAGDPYEQYF. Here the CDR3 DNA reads TGTGCCATCAGTGAGCGGGCGGGAGATCCCTACGAGCAGTACTTC.

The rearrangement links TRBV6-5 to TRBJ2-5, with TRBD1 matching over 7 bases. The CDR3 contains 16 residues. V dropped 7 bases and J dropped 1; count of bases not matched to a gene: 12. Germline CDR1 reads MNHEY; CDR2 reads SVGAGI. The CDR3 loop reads CASIYQPTGAQETQYF. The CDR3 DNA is TGTGCCAGCATTTATCAGCCTACAGGGGCCCAAGAGACCCAGTACTTC.

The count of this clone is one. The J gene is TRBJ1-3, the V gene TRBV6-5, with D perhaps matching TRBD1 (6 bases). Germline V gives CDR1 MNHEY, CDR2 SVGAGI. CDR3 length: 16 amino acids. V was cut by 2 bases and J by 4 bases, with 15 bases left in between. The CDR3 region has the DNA TGTGCCAGCAGTTACCGGGTGACAGGCTCCGGAAACACCATATATTTT. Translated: CASSYRVTGSGNTIYF.

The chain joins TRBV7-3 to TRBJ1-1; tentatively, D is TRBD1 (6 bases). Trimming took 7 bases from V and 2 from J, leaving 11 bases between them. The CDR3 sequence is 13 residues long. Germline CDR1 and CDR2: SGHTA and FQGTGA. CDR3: CASKKGGNTEAFF. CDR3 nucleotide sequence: TGTGCCAGCAAAAAAGGGGGAAACACTGAAGCTTTCTTT.

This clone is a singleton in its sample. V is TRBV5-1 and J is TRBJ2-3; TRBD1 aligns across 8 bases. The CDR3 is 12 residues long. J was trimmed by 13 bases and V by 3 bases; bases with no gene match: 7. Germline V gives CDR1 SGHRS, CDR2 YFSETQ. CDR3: CASSSDRGLKYF. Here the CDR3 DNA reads TGCGCCAGCAGCTCTGACAGGGGCCTCAAGTATTTT.

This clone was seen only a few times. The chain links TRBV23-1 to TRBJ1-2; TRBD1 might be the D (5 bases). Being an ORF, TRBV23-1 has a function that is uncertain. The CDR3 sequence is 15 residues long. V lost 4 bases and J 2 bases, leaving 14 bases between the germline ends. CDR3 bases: TGCGCCAGCAGTCTTCCCCAGGGCTACAACTATGGCTACACCTTC. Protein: CASSLPQGYNYGYTF.

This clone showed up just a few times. The CDR3 DNA is TGCGCCAGCAGGCCTGGACAGGGGGCGTTCTACGAGCAGTACTTC. Its translation is CASRPGQGAFYEQYF. V gene TRBV5-1 combines with J gene TRBJ2-7; 11 bases agree with TRBD1. Trimming took 5 bases from V and 3 from J; bases not matched to a gene: 7. From germline, CDR1 is SGHRS and CDR2 YFSETQ. This CDR3 has 15 residues. The variable domain in full, with the rest retrieved from reference TRBV5-1 and TRBJ2-7, is KAGVTQTPRYLIKTRGQQVTLSCSPISGHRSVSWYQQTPGQGLQFLFEYFSETQRNKGNFPGRFSGRQFSNSRSEMNVSTLELGDSALYLCASRPGQGAFYEQYFGPGTRLTVT.

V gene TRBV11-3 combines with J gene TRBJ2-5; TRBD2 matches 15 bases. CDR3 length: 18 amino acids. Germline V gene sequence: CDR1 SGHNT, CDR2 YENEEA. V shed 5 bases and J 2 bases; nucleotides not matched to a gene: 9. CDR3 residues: CASSRRTSGRDGQETQYF. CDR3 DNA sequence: TGTGCCAGCAGCAGACGGACTAGCGGGAGGGATGGGCAAGAGACCCAGTACTTC. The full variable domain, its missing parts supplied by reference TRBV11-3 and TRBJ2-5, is EAGVVQSPRYKIIEKKQPVAFWCNPISGHNTLYWYLQNLGQGPELLIRYENEEAVDDSQLPKDRFSAERLKGVDSTLKIQPAELGDSAVYLCASSRRTSGRDGQETQYFGPGTRLLVL.

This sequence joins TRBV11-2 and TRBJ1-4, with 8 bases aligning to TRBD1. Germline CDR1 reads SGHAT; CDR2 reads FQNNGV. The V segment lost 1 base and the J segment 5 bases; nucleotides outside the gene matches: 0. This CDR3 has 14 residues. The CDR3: CASSLGQGNEKLFF. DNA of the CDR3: TGTGCCAGCAGCTTAGGACAGGGGAATGAAAAACTGTTTTTT. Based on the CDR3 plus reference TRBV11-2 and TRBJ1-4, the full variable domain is EAGVAQSPRYKIIEKRQSVAFWCNPISGHATLYWYQQILGQGPKLLIQFQNNGVVDDSQLPKDRFSAERLKGVDSTLKIQPAKLEDSAVYLCASSLGQGNEKLFFGSGTQLSVL.

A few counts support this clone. The CDR3 DNA reads as TGCGCCAGCAGCTCGACCCTAAGCGATGAGCAGTTCTTC. Residues: CASSSTLSDEQFF. This chain links TRBV5-1 with TRBJ2-1, with D uncertain. The CDR3 length is 13 residues. The ends were cut back, 3 bases at V and 8 bases at J, with 12 bases in the middle. Germline-derived CDR1 and CDR2 are SGHRS and YFSETQ.

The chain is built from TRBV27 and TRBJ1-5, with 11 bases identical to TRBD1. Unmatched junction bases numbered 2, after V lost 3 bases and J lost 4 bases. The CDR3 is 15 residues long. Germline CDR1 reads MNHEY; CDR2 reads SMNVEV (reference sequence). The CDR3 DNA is TGTGCCAGCAGTTTCGGACAGGGGGCAAATCAGCCCCAGCATTTT. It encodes CASSFGQGANQPQHF.

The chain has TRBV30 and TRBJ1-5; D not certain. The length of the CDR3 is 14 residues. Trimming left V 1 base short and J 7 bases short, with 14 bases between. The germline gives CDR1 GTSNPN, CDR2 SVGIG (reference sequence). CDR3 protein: CAWSGNRIRQPQHF. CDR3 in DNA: TGTGCCTGGAGTGGGAACAGAATCCGGCAGCCCCAGCATTTT.

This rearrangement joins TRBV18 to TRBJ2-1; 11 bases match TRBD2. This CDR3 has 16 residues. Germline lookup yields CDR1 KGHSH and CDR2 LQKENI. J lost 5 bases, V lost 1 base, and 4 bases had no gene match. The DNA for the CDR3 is TGTGCCAGCTCACCACTAGCGGGAGGGCCCCACAATGAGCAGTTCTTC. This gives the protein CASSPLAGGPHNEQFF.

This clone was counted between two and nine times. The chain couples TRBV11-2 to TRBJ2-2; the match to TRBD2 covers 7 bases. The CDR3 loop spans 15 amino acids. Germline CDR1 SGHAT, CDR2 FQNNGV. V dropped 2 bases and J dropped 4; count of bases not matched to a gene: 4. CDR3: CASSLIAGATGELFF. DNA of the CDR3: TGTGCCAGCAGCTTAATAGCGGGCGCCACCGGGGAGCTGTTTTTT.

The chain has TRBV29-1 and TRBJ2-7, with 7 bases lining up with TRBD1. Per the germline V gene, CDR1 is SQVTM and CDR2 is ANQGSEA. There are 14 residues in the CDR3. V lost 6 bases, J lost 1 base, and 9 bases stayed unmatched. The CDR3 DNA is TGCAGCGTGGATGGGGACAGTGAGTCCTACGAGCAGTACTTC. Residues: CSVDGDSESYEQYF.

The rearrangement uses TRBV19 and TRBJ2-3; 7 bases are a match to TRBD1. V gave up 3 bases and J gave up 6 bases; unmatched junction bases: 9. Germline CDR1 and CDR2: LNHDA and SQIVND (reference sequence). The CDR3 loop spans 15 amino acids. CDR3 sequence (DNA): TGTGCCAGTAGTATGACAGGGATGTTGATGGATACGCAGTATTTT. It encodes CASSMTGMLMDTQYF.

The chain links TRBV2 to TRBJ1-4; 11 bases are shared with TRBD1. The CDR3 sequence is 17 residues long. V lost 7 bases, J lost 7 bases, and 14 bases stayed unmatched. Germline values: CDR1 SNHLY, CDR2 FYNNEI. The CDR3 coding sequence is TGTGCCAGCAAGTCCAATGGACAGGGGGCCCGGGGTGAAAAACTGTTTTTT. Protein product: CASKSNGQGARGEKLFF.

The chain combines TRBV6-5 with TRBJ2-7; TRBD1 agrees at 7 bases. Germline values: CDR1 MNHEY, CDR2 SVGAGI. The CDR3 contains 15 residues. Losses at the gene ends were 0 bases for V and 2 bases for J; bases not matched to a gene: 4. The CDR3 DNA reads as TGTGCCAGCAGTTACTCGATTCAGGGGGCCTACGAGCAGTACTTC. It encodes CASSYSIQGAYEQYF.

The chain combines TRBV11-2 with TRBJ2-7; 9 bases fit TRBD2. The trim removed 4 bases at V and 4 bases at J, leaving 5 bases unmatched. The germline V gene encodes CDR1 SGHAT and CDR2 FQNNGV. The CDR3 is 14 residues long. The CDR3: CASSSSGNRYEQYF. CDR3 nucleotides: TGTGCCAGCAGCTCTAGCGGGAATAGGTACGAGCAGTACTTC.

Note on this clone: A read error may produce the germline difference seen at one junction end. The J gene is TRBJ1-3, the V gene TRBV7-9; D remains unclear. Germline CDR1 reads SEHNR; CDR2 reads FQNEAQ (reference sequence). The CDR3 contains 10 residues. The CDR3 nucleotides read TGTTCCAGCAGCCTCAACACCATATATTTT. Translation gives CSSSLNTIYF.

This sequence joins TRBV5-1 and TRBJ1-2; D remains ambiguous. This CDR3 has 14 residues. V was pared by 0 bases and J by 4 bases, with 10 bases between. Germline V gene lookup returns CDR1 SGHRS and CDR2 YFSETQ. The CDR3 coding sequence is TGCGCCAGCAGCTTGGATGCGGCGAGCTATGGCTACACCTTC. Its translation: CASSLDAASYGYTF. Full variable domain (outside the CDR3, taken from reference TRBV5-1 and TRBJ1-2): KAGVTQTPRYLIKTRGQQVTLSCSPISGHRSVSWYQQTPGQGLQFLFEYFSETQRNKGNFPGRFSGRQFSNSRSEMNVSTLELGDSALYLCASSLDAASYGYTFGSGTRLTVV.

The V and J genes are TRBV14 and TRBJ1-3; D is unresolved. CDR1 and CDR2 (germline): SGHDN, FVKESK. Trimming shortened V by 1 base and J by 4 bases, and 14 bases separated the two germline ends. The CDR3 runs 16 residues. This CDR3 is CASSQGTGRKGNTIYF. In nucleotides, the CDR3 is TGTGCCAGCAGCCAAGGGACTGGCCGTAAAGGAAACACCATATATTTT.

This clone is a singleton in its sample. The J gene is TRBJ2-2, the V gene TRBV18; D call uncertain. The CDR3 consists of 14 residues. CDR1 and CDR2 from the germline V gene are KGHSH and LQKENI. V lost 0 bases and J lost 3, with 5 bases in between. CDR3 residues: CASSPPSDTGELFF. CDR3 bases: TGTGCCAGCTCACCACCGTCTGACACCGGGGAGCTGTTTTTT.

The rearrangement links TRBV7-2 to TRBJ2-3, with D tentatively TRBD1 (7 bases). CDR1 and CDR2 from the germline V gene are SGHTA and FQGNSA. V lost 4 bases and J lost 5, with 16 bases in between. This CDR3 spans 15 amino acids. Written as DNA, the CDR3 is TGTGCCAGCAGCTCGGGCTCAGGGGGGAGAGATACGCAGTATTTT. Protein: CASSSGSGGRDTQYF. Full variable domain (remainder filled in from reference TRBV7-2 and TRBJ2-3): GAGVSQSPSNKVTEKGKDVELRCDPISGHTALYWYRQSLGQGLEFLIYFQGNSAPDKSGLPSDRFSAERTGGSVSTLTIQRTQQEDSAVYLCASSSGSGGRDTQYFGPGTRLTVL.